This T cell receptor beta chain was profiled in a study of graft-versus-host responses after intestinal transplantation. Whole-study context: Transplants given to recipients were multivisceral, liver-intestinal, or isolated intestinal.

Points from the study as a whole: Association was observed between peak circulating GvH clone levels and early post-transplant HvG declines. Allografts from individuals with graft-donor T cell macrochimerism displayed high graft-versus-host to host-versus-graft clonal ratios. GvH clones were identified in recipient marrow, with some first appearing in ileum or blood.

Note on this clone: Its antigen is not known.

Here immunoSEQ multiplex PCR was the method, and the copy in TCRdb shows in-frame clones only, minus some. The sample lists under 30,000 clones; just under 95% were seen once. The CDR3 covers 13 residues. The germline CDR1 and CDR2 sequences are LNHDA and SQIVND (reference sequence). Trimming removed 5 bases from V and 6 bases from J, with 10 bases in between. The starting material was PBMCs, obtained 30 days after intestinal transplant. The chain combines TRBV19 with TRBJ1-4; possibly TRBD1 for D (6 bases). The TCR originated in a human patient who received an intestinal transplant, so some T cells may come from the graft donor. The CDR3 DNA reads as TGTGCCAGTAGTCCTCACAGGGATGAAAAACTGTTTTTT. Protein product: CASSPHRDEKLFF.